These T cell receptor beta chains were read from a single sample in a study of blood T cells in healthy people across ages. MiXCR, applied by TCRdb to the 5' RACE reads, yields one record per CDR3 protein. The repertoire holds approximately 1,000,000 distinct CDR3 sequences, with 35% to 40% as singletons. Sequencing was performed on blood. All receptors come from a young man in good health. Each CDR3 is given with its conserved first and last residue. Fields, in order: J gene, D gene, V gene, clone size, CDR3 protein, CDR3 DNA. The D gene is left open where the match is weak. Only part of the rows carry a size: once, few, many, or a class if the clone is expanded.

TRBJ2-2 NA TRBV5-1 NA CASSDPPGQLGGELFF TGCGCCAGCAGCGACCCTCCCGGACAACTTGGGGGGGAGCTGTTTTTT
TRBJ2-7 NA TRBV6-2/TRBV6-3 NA CASRMTDLSDDQYF TGTGCCAGCAGGATGACAGACCTCTCCGACGATCAGTACTTC
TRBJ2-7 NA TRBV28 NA CASRARPTPYNEQYF TGTGCCAGCAGGGCTCGACCCACACCCTACAATGAGCAGTACTTC
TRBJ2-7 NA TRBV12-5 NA CASGDGTAIEQYF TGTGCTAGTGGTGACGGGACGGCAATCGAGCAGTACTTC
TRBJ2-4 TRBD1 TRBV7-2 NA CASSHTKTGGNIQYF TGTGCCAGCAGTCATACGAAGACAGGGGGTAACATTCAGTACTTC
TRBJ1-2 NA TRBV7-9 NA CASSFPEAREYPNYGYTF TGTGCCAGCAGCTTCCCCGAGGCCAGGGAGTATCCTAACTATGGCTACACCTTC
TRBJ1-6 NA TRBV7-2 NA CASSALGSPLHF TGTGCCAGCAGCGCTCTAGGTTCACCCCTCCACTTT
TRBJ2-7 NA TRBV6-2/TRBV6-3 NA CASSTTTAPSLNEQYF TGTGCCAGCAGTACCACGACAGCACCATCTCTGAATGAGCAGTACTTC
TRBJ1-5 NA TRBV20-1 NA CSARDLPAYRPQHF TGCAGTGCTAGAGATCTGCCAGCTTATCGGCCCCAGCATTTT
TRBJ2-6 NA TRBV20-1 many CSARNHREIGANVLTF TGCAGTGCTAGAAATCACAGGGAAATAGGGGCCAACGTCCTGACTTTC
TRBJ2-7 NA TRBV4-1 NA CASSRSDSPSYNEQYF TGCGCCAGCAGCCGCAGCGACAGCCCCTCCTACAATGAGCAGTACTTC
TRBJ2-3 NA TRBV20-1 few CSAFYSTDTQYF TGCAGTGCTTTTTACAGCACAGATACGCAGTATTTT
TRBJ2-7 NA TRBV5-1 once CASSLVLQEDNEQYF TGCGCCAGCAGCTTGGTTTTACAAGAAGACAATGAGCAGTACTTC
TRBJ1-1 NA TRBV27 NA CASSFGSRDTEAFF TGTGCCAGCAGTTTTGGCAGTCGTGACACTGAAGCTTTCTTT
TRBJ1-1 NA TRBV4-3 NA CASSQQRGDTEAFF TGCGCCAGCAGCCAACAACGAGGGGACACTGAAGCTTTCTTT
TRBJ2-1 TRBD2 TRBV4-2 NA CASSTSGGLYNEQFF TGTGCCAGCAGCACTAGCGGGGGGCTCTACAATGAGCAGTTCTTC
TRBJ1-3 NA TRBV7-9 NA CASRRSSGNTIYF TGTGCCAGCAGACGAAGCTCTGGAAACACCATATATTTT
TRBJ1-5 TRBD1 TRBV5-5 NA CASSSLPGGQDFSNQPQHF TGTGCCAGCAGCTCTCTTCCAGGGGGACAGGATTTTAGCAATCAGCCCCAGCATTTT
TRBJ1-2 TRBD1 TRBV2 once CASSETRTGEFLSADHGYTF TGTGCCAGCAGTGAAACACGGACAGGGGAGTTTTTGAGCGCAGACCATGGCTACACCTTC
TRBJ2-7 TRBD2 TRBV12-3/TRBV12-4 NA CASSLGTSGGAYNEQYF TGTGCCAGCAGTTTAGGCACTAGCGGGGGGGCCTACAATGAGCAGTACTTC
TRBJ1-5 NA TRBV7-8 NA CASSFGVGSQPQHF TGTGCCAGCAGCTTTGGTGTCGGGTCTCAGCCCCAGCATTTT
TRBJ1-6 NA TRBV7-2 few CASSLAQGGDSPLHF TGTGCCAGCAGCTTAGCCCAGGGAGGCGATTCACCCCTCCACTTT
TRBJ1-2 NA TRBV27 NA CASSLKGTSTINYGYTF TGTGCCAGCAGTTTAAAGGGTACTTCGACGATTAACTATGGCTACACCTTC
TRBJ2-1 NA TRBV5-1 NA CASYNREPYNEQFF TGCGCCAGCTACAACAGGGAACCTTACAATGAGCAGTTCTTC
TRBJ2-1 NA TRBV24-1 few CATSEDSENEQFF TGTGCCACCAGTGAGGATAGCGAGAATGAGCAGTTCTTC
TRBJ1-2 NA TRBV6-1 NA CASSETPTPYYGYTF TGTGCCAGCAGTGAAACCCCAACACCGTACTATGGCTACACCTTC
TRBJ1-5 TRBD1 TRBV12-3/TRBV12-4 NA CASSGAGGGQPQHF TGTGCCAGCAGTGGTGCAGGGGGCGGTCAGCCCCAGCATTTT
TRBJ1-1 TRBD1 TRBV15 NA CATSRWTGANTEAFF TGTGCCACCAGCCGGTGGACAGGGGCTAACACTGAAGCTTTCTTT
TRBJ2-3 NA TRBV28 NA CASSLIPGASIDTQYF TGTGCCAGCAGTTTAATCCCGGGGGCCTCGATAGATACGCAGTATTTT
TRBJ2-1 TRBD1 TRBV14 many CASSQVQGSSYNEQFF TGTGCCAGCAGCCAAGTACAGGGGAGCTCCTACAATGAGCAGTTCTTC
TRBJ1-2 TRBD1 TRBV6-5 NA CASSYPIRTGTYGYTF TGTGCCAGCAGTTACCCCATCCGGACAGGAACCTATGGCTACACCTTC
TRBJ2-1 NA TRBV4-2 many CASSQVQDRYNEQFF TGTGCCAGCAGCCAAGTGCAGGACCGCTACAATGAGCAGTTCTTC
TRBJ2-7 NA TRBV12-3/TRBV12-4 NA CASRPDTGRRREQYF TGTGCCAGCAGACCCGATACAGGGAGAAGACGCGAGCAGTACTTC
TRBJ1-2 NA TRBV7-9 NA CASSLEVGYTF TGTGCCAGCAGCTTAGAGGTGGGCTACACCTTC
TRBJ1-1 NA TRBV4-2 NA CASSQHSGNTEAFF TGTGCCAGCAGCCAACATAGCGGGAACACTGAAGCTTTCTTT
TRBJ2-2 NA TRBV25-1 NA CASSAPGMGTGELFF TGTGCCAGCAGTGCCCCTGGGATGGGAACCGGGGAGCTGTTTTTT
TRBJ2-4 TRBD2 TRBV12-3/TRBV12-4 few CASSSTSGGDNIQYF TGTGCCAGCAGTTCGACTAGCGGGGGGGATAACATTCAGTACTTC
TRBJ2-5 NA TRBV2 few CASSEEGWKETQYF TGTGCCAGCAGTGAAGAAGGGTGGAAGGAGACCCAGTACTTC
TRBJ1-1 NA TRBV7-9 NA CASSLEGHPTEAFF TGTGCCAGCAGCTTAGAAGGACATCCCACTGAAGCTTTCTTT
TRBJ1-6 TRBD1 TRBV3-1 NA CASSSRTGVDSPLHF TGTGCCAGCAGTTCCCGGACAGGGGTGGATTCACCCCTCCACTTT
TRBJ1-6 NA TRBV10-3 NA CAIRGQGLINSPLHF TGTGCCATTCGGGGGCAGGGGCTAATTAATTCACCCCTCCACTTT